This T cell receptor (beta chain) was retrieved from a study of T cell responses to AZD1222 COVID-19 vaccine. In the study overall: The analysis combined second doses at about 4 or about 12 weeks.

Points from the study as a whole: Seropositive AZD1222 recipients at baseline numbered only six or seven. Elevations in Spike-specific TCR breadth and depth followed administration of two AZD1222 doses.

The assay was immunoSEQ multiplex PCR, and TCRdb's table has in-frame clones only and misses some. Of under 200,000 clones listed, about nine tenths were seen once; the top ten hold approximately 1.5%. For this clone: Its target is unknown.

The germline gives CDR1 MNHEY, CDR2 SVGAGI. V lost 2 bases to trimming and J lost 3 bases, with 11 bases between them. This CDR3 is built from 14 residues. Sequences were derived from peripheral blood, sampled on day 0 of AZD1222 vaccination. This TCR was sampled from an adult in good health. The rearrangement joins TRBV6-5 to TRBJ2-7; no clear D. CDR3 sequence: CASSYKVGFYEQYF. In DNA, the CDR3 is TGTGCCAGCAGTTACAAAGTGGGGTTCTACGAGCAGTACTTC.